This T cell receptor beta chain originates from a study of human T cells and chemical hapten exposure. Whole-study context: DPC (0.01%) was patch tested on the upper back and read at 6 days.

This clonotype has ten or more counts. Its target is unknown. Time point specified: patch test 3, about 24 weeks after DPC sensitization. Treatment given: therapeutic diphenylcyclopropenone sensitization with weekly scalp DPC. Before extraction, the whole blood was not fractionated, and total RNA was taken from it. Study results and caveats: Alopecia was present in the donors, so their immune response may differ from healthy people's.

As handled by the study authors: More than 95,000 TCRs per sample was the median, with a range of roughly 20,000 to 750,000. TCRdb re-analysed the RACE reads in MiXCR, keeping a single row per CDR3 protein. Clone size and V and J calls follow TCRdb, not the original study. The sample has tens of thousands of distinct CDR3 sequences; more than 9% are singletons. The source material was whole blood, sampled in connection with sensitization to the hapten diphenylcyclopropenone (DPC). The source of this sequence is a man aged 50 or older with alopecia areata. Some clones in this sample may be carry-over from other donors' samples.

The CDR3 DNA reads as TGTGCCAGCAGCTTAAGCCGCGGTGACCCCTACGAGCAGTACTTC. This translates into CASSLSRGDPYEQYF. J is TRBJ2-7 and V is TRBV7-9; no clear D. The length of the CDR3 is 15 residues. Germline values: CDR1 SEHNR, CDR2 FQNEAQ (reference sequence). The V gene lost 2 bases and the J gene lost 2 bases, with 13 bases spanning the gap.